A selection of T cell receptor beta chains follows, all from one sample in a study of blood T cells in healthy people across ages. TCRdb re-analysed the 5' RACE reads in MiXCR, keeping a single row per CDR3 protein. This sample has roughly 1.4 million distinct CDR3 sequences, with 59% found just once. Sample: blood. All receptors come from a man between 18 and 29 years old in good health. CDR3s include the opening cysteine and the closing phenylalanine or tryptophan.

V: TRBV12-3/TRBV12-4
CDR3: CASSFQGANQPQHF

V: TRBV4-1
CDR3: CASSLPGLPLTGELFF

V: TRBV10-1
CDR3: CASSEWTYNEQFF

V: TRBV27
CDR3: CASTKRAGSYEQYF

V: TRBV27
CDR3: CASSRGLGGSGELFF

V: TRBV20-1
CDR3: CSASGAAGQTYEQYF

V: TRBV20-1
CDR3: CSTSWGNIQYF

V: TRBV3-1
CDR3: CASSQESLALRGTQYF

V: TRBV12-3/TRBV12-4
CDR3: CASRERTAGHLDEQFF

V: TRBV7-2
CDR3: CASSSGTINQPQHF

V: TRBV6-2/TRBV6-3
CDR3: CASTVGVPGELFF

V: TRBV4-1
CDR3: CASSQGPSGRIRDTQYF

V: TRBV7-2
CDR3: CASSEAGGRTQYF

V: TRBV7-9
CDR3: CASRLGTGVGYF

V: TRBV12-3/TRBV12-4
CDR3: CASSYQASSYNEQFF

V: TRBV12-3/TRBV12-4
CDR3: CASSSDSGGTDTQYF

V: TRBV20-1
CDR3: CSTSGQGLSYEQYF

V: TRBV11-2
CDR3: CASSPDRTSYGYTF

V: TRBV28
CDR3: CASSLGGDRPTSGANVLTF

V: TRBV27
CDR3: CASSLLPPGPAHNEQFF

V: TRBV4-3
CDR3: CASSQDRDPYYEQYF

V: TRBV4-1
CDR3: CASSPGQGVSDYEQYF

V: TRBV7-2
CDR3: CASSTNGRVAETQYF

V: TRBV12-5
CDR3: CASGLTGGSYGYTF

V: TRBV7-2
CDR3: CASSFAGNNYGYTF

V: TRBV7-9
CDR3: CASSPDLGREQYF

V: TRBV20-1
CDR3: CSAGRDSVAEQFF

V: TRBV24-1
CDR3: CATSDPGQGCGYTF

V: TRBV3-1
CDR3: CASSQEWRPGEDTEAFF

V: TRBV20-1
CDR3: CSAPLGGPETQYF

V: TRBV27
CDR3: CASSLNTGGAGEAFF

V: TRBV5-1
CDR3: CASSLGPLTSGTYEQYF

V: TRBV4-1
CDR3: CASSQDPTGLYEQYF

V: TRBV5-1
CDR3: CASSFIQGRVAEAFF

V: TRBV7-9
CDR3: CASHQAGGPRETQYF

V: TRBV11-3
CDR3: CASRQGANTGELFF

V: TRBV20-1
CDR3: CSAPPPQGAYNEQFF

V: TRBV2
CDR3: CASLGTSGEKSSYEQYF

V: TRBV5-1
CDR3: CASSLYPSLGVTEAFF

V: TRBV7-2
CDR3: CASSSRPTSAWGTQYF

V: TRBV4-1
CDR3: CASSQIQGDCEQYF

V: TRBV29-1
CDR3: CSCDDGYEQYF

V: TRBV5-1
CDR3: CASSASAYRETQYF

V: TRBV20-1
CDR3: CSARILAGAEQYF

V: TRBV7-9
CDR3: CASSPDSSYEQYF

V: TRBV6-5
CDR3: CASSYLASGANVLTF

V: TRBV7-9
CDR3: CASSLPSRDSLYGYTF

V: TRBV20-1
CDR3: CSARLAGVLLGEQFF